This TCR beta chain was profiled in a study of PD-L1 blockade in urothelial cancer. Looking at the study overall: Males with urothelial cancer arising in the bladder constituted most of the 29 patients.

Study observations and caveats: Lower pretreatment blood TCR clonality, under the median, predicted better survival, researchers reported.

TCRdb's table, derived via immunoSEQ multiplex PCR, lists solely in-frame clones and lacks some. The sample records about 51,000 clones, more than 75% being singletons. The CDR3 loop spans 15 amino acids. The germline V gene encodes CDR1 SGHTA and CDR2 FQGTGA. Trimming took 6 bases from V and 0 from J; bases not matched to a gene: 2. Time point indicated: peripheral blood 6 weeks after treatment start. Samples were collected from each patient before treatment and during treatment. Each patient gave between 1 and 8 of them in total. On this clone itself: The target antigen is unknown.

The receptor was isolated from a man between 60 and 75 years old with urothelial cancer. The rearrangement uses TRBV7-3 and TRBJ2-3; 11 positions match TRBD2. The material was PBMCs, obtained around atezolizumab (anti-PD-L1) treatment. The CDR3 sequence is CASSLAGGSTDTQYF. CDR3 DNA: TGTGCCAGCAGTCTAGCGGGGGGAAGCACAGATACGCAGTATTTT.